The clone carrying this TCR beta chain was found many times. Its antigen is as yet unknown. One entry per CDR3 protein, called by TCRdb with MiXCR from the multiplex PCR reads. The data show 30,000 to 40,000 distinct CDR3 sequences, 35% to 45% seen once. The data were taken from a study of breast tumors, draining lymph nodes, adjacent tissues. Study results and limitations: Tumors had less TCR diversity than lymph nodes, more than nontumor tissue. Findings are consistent with lymph node origin and intratumoral expansion of most tumor T cells.

Germline values: CDR1 SGHAT, CDR2 FQNNGV. The CDR3 extends over 13 amino acids. J was trimmed by 1 base and V by 6 bases; bases with no gene match: 2. Input material: breast tumor tissue. The sequence was collected from a female donor with breast cancer. Some clones in this sample may be carry-over from other donors' samples. The chain uses TRBV11-2 and TRBJ2-5; 7 nucleotides align to TRBD1. The CDR3, as DNA: TGTGCCAGCAGTCGACAGGGCCAAGAGACCCAGTACTTC. Translating gives CASSRQGQETQYF.